The 25 T cell receptor beta chains below were found in one sample sequenced in a study of T cells in Graves' hyperthyroidism and ophthalmopathy. There were TCR beta CDR3 regions amplified from RNA transcripts. Primed by the HTBI set, a first-round RT-PCR was run on the TCR CDR3. Via MiXCR, TCRdb re-called the multiplex PCR reads, giving one row per CDR3 protein. The sample holds around 100,000 distinct CDR3 sequences; less than 55% are singletons and the top ten take roughly 24%. The sample comprised blood. Every receptor here comes from a man in his forties with Graves' hyperthyroidism.

The chain has TRBV20-1 and TRBJ2-1, with 7 bases that match TRBD2. The CDR3 length is 14 residues. The germline CDR1 and CDR2 sequences are DFQATT and SNEGSKA (reference sequence). V lost 6 bases and J lost 2; bases outside the gene matches: 7. The CDR3, as DNA: TGCAGTGCCGCCCTAGCGGAGACCTACAATGAGCAGTTCTTC. It translates to CSAALAETYNEQFF.

This clonotype was detected only a few times. The chain recombines TRBV25-1 with TRBJ1-1; maybe TRBD1 (6 bases). There are 17 residues in the CDR3. The germline gives CDR1 MGHDK, CDR2 SYGVNS. The V end lost 4 bases, the J end lost 5 bases, and 23 bases lay between the germline ends. The CDR3 DNA sequence: TGTGCCAGCAGTGTAAAGGACGGTCTAGCAGGGGAGACTGAAGCTTTCTTT. Its translation: CASSVKDGLAGETEAFF.

This clonotype was detected ten times or more. The gene calls are TRBV20-1 and TRBJ2-7; possible D gene TRBD1, 5 bases. There are 18 residues in the CDR3. Germline V gene data show CDR1 as DFQATT and CDR2 as SNEGSKA (reference sequence). V lost 5 bases and J lost 0, with 26 bases in between. The CDR3 DNA follows: TGCAGTGCTCCCCCAGTGGGGCCCTCACTCAGGGCCTCCTACGAGCAGTACTTC. Its protein is CSAPPVGPSLRASYEQYF.

There are many counts of this clonotype. The gene calls are TRBV7-2 and TRBJ1-1; 8 nucleotides align to TRBD1. From germline, CDR1 is SGHTA and CDR2 FQGNSA. V shed 5 bases and J 6 bases; nucleotides not matched to a gene: 11. The CDR3 extends over 15 amino acids. The CDR3 bases are TGTGCCAGCAGCCTCCGGACAGGGAGGAGGGCTGAAGCTTTCTTT. Amino acids: CASSLRTGRRAEAFF.

This clonotype turned up a few times. This chain joins TRBV7-3 and TRBJ2-1, with TRBD1 matching 9 bases. The CDR3 loop spans 14 amino acids. Trimming cost V 5 bases and J 9 bases; bases outside gene matches: 8. CDR1 is SGHTA, CDR2 FQGTGA, per germline. CDR3 in amino acids: CASSPGQGNTEQFF. The DNA for the CDR3 is TGTGCCAGCAGCCCGGGACAGGGTAACACTGAGCAGTTCTTC.

Points on this clonotype: Since the CDR3 does not end with the conserved phenylalanine or tryptophan, this likely comes from a read error. The chain is built from TRBV19 and TRBJ2-7, with 11 bases identical to TRBD1. The trim removed 6 bases at V and 4 bases at J, leaving 5 bases unmatched. CDR1 and CDR2 (germline): LNHDA, SQIVND (reference sequence). The CDR3 is made up of 14 amino acids. CDR3 DNA sequence: TGTGCCAGTAGCACCGGGACAGGGGGATACGAGCAGTACCTC. Protein sequence: CASSTGTGGYEQYL.

Details on this clonotype: Its ends do not fully match the called genes, so a read error is possible. The chain uses TRBV11-2 and TRBJ1-1; maybe TRBD1 (5 bases). Germline-derived CDR1 and CDR2 are SGHAT and FQNNGV. This CDR3 has 13 residues. CDR3 coding DNA: TGTGCCAGCAGCTACACTAGCGGGACTGAAGCTTTCTTC. Protein product: CASSYTSGTEAFF.

With respect to this clonotype: The CDR3 ends on some other residue instead of the conserved phenylalanine or tryptophan, so this is likely a read error. This rearrangement joins TRBV7-3 to TRBJ2-7; 8 bases agree with TRBD1. J was trimmed by 3 bases and V by 5 bases; bases with no gene match: 6. The length of the CDR3 is 14 residues. The germline V gene has CDR1 SGHTA and CDR2 FQGTGA. CDR3 region: CASSAGTGDYEQYL. In DNA, the CDR3 is TGTGCCAGCAGCGCCGGGACAGGTGACTACGAGCAGTACCTC.

This chain connects TRBV28 to TRBJ2-5; 8 bases match TRBD1. V lost 5 bases, J lost 7 bases, and 15 bases stayed unmatched. The CDR3 runs to 16 residues. Germline assignment: CDR1 MDHEN and CDR2 SYDVKM. The CDR3 DNA follows: TGTGCCAGCAGTCCTGAAAGACAGGGGCCCCCTGGGACCCAGTACTTC. This encodes CASSPERQGPPGTQYF. Complete variable domain (other parts from reference TRBV28 and TRBJ2-5): DVKVTQSSRYLVKRTGEKVFLECVQDMDHENMFWYRQDPGLGLRLIYFSYDVKMKEKGDIPEGYSVSREKKERFSLILESASTNQTSMYLCASSPERQGPPGTQYFGPGTRLLVL.

The gene calls are TRBV7-2 and TRBJ2-5; no reliable D call. The CDR3 has 14 residues. The germline gives CDR1 SGHTA, CDR2 FQGNSA. The V and J ends lost 5 bases and 5 bases respectively, with 15 bases between them. CDR3 DNA: TGTGCCAGCAGCCCGAAGGTAGGGCGCGAGACCCAGTACTTC. This codes for CASSPKVGRETQYF. Using reference TRBV7-2 and TRBJ2-5 for the parts outside the CDR3, the full variable domain is GAGVSQSPSNKVTEKGKDVELRCDPISGHTALYWYRQSLGQGLEFLIYFQGNSAPDKSGLPSDRFSAERTGGSVSTLTIQRTQQEDSAVYLCASSPKVGRETQYFGPGTRLLVL.

This clonotype was seen repeatedly, ten times or more. This chain connects TRBV10-3 to TRBJ1-1; maybe TRBD1 (5 bases). The CDR3 has 13 residues. Trimming removed 9 bases from V and 0 bases from J, with 11 bases in between. Germline CDR1 ENHRY, CDR2 SYGVKD. This chain's CDR3 is CAIGDRVNTEAFF. The CDR3 DNA reads TGTGCCATAGGCGACAGAGTGAACACTGAAGCTTTCTTT.

This clonotype was seen repeatedly, ten times or more. V gene TRBV10-1 combines with J gene TRBJ2-7; possibly TRBD2 for D (5 bases). The CDR3 covers 13 residues. CDR1 and CDR2 from the germline V gene are WNHNN and SYGVQD (reference sequence). V was pared by 4 bases and J by 0 bases, with 7 bases between. The CDR3 DNA sequence: TGCGCCAGCAGTGCCGGGATCTCCTACGAGCAGTACTTC. As protein: CASSAGISYEQYF.

Concerning this clonotype: Since a much larger clone is just one base distant, this may be a read error. This chain connects TRBV2 to TRBJ2-7, with 12 bases matching TRBD2. CDR3 length: 20 residues. Looked up from germline, CDR1 is SNHLY and CDR2 is FYNNEI. V gave up 8 bases and J gave up 4 bases; unmatched junction bases: 24. The CDR3 nucleotides are TGTGCCAGCGGCTTCTCTGTAGGGCCAGGGCTAGCGGGAGGGCAGTACGAGCAGTACTTC. Its translation: CASGFSVGPGLAGGQYEQYF.

The chain recombines TRBV5-6 with TRBJ1-1; 10 nucleotides line up with TRBD1. Trimming took 5 bases from V and 3 from J; bases not matched to a gene: 7. The germline V gene has CDR1 SGHDT and CDR2 YYEEEE. The CDR3 extends over 15 amino acids. Here the CDR3 reads CASSLQGTGDTEAFF. In nucleotides, the CDR3 is TGTGCCAGCAGTCTGCAGGGGACAGGGGACACTGAAGCTTTCTTT.

The chain is built from TRBV6-1 and TRBJ2-7; D is possibly TRBD1 (5 bases). The length of the CDR3 is 12 residues. Per germline, CDR1 MNHNS and CDR2 SASEGT. Between the trimmed V and J ends, which lost 7 bases and 0 bases, there was a span of 7 bases. The CDR3 sequence is CASTDSSYEQYV. As DNA, the CDR3 is TGTGCCAGCACAGACAGCTCCTACGAGCAGTACGTC.

As to this clonotype: A read error may explain this, as a much larger clone is one base away. The chain carries TRBV5-6 and TRBJ1-4, with TRBD1 matching over 7 bases. The CDR3 totals 15 residues. Germline-derived CDR1 and CDR2 are SGHDT and YYEEEE. The CDR3, as DNA: TGTGCCAGCAGTACATCAGGGGGGACTAATGAAGAACTGTTTTTT. Protein product: CASSTSGGTNEELFF.

The CDR3 here is CASSPGNWLWEQYF. DNA of the CDR3: TGTGCCAGCAGCCCCGGGAACTGGCTATGGGAGCAGTACTTC. The chain couples TRBV7-9 to TRBJ2-7, with D tentatively TRBD2 (5 bases). This CDR3 has 14 residues. CDR1 and CDR2 (germline): SEHNR, FQNEAQ (reference sequence). The ends were cut back, 5 bases at V and 7 bases at J, with 18 bases in the middle.

This clonotype was observed many times. The rearrangement joins TRBV12-3 or TRBV12-4 to TRBJ1-2; 7 positions match TRBD1. V shed 4 bases and J 4 bases; nucleotides not matched to a gene: 9. The CDR3 loop spans 15 amino acids. CDR3 loop: CASSSGQVTIYGYTF. Written as DNA, the CDR3 is TGTGCCAGCAGTTCCGGACAGGTTACAATCTATGGCTACACCTTC.

With regard to this clonotype: It may be a read error: a sequence one base away is much more abundant. V usage is TRBV27 and J usage is TRBJ1-2; perhaps TRBD1 as D (5 bases). Deletions cut 5 bases from V and 8 bases from J, with 21 bases between. The CDR3 extends over 15 amino acids. The germline gives CDR1 MNHEY, CDR2 SMNVEV (reference sequence). The CDR3, as DNA: TGTGCCAGCAGTAGCCGGGACGGGGAGTGGGAGGGCTACACCTTC. This gives the protein CASSSRDGEWEGYTF.

V is TRBV7-9 and J is TRBJ1-1, with a weak D call TRBD1 (5 bases). Germline V gives CDR1 SEHNR, CDR2 FQNEAQ (reference sequence). This CDR3 is built from 14 residues. Trimming cost V 6 bases and J 4 bases, with 15 bases left between them. The CDR3: CASSQVTGPTEAFF. In DNA form, the CDR3 reads TGTGCCAGCAGTCAGGTAACAGGACCCACTGAAGCTTTCTTT.

J is TRBJ2-7 and V is TRBV2, with D possibly being TRBD2 (6 bases). The germline V gene encodes CDR1 SNHLY and CDR2 FYNNEI. The CDR3 runs to 15 residues. Trimming pared 6 bases from V and 3 bases from J, leaving 18 bases between. Here the CDR3 DNA reads TGTGCCAGCAGCGTGACTAACGGGAGAAACTACGAGCAGTACTTC. It specifies CASSVTNGRNYEQYF. Drawing the rest from reference TRBV2 and TRBJ2-7, the complete variable domain is EPEVTQTPSHQVTQMGQEVILRCVPISNHLYFYWYRQILGQKVEFLVSFYNNEISEKSEIFDDQFSVERPDGSNFTLKIRSTKLEDSAMYFCASSVTNGRNYEQYFGPGTRLTVT.

In its sample, this clonotype was seen many times. The chain has TRBV20-1 and TRBJ2-7; D possibly corresponds to TRBD1 (6 bases). The V end was cut by 8 bases, the J end by 1 base, with 12 bases between. The CDR3 is made up of 12 amino acids. Germline loops: CDR1 DFQATT, CDR2 SNEGSKA (reference sequence). CDR3 residues: CSQGTLSYEQYF. CDR3 nucleotide sequence: TGCAGTCAAGGGACATTATCCTACGAGCAGTACTTC.

This clonotype has a count of ten or more. The J gene is TRBJ2-5, the V gene TRBV9; 14 bases map to TRBD2. V gave up 4 bases and J gave up 5 bases; unmatched junction bases: 4. This CDR3 spans 15 amino acids. The germline V gene has CDR1 SGDLS and CDR2 YYNGEE. The CDR3 DNA follows: TGTGCCAGCAGCTTGACTAGCGGGAGGGGGGAGACCCAGTACTTC. It specifies CASSLTSGRGETQYF.

A few counts support this clonotype. Since the CDR3 does not end with the conserved phenylalanine or tryptophan, this likely comes from a read error. It is unclear where the CDR3 begins or ends on the DNA, so no DNA is shown, and the CDR3 is as TCRdb lists it. The chain's CDR3 is CASRDSLAG. The chain combines TRBV2 with TRBJ2-1; the DNA was not used to check the table's D call, TRBD2. Germline V gene sequence: CDR1 SNHLY, CDR2 FYNNEI. The CDR3 adds up to 9 amino acids, both ends counted.

This clonotype was counted ten times or more. The rearrangement uses TRBV11-3 and TRBJ2-7; D is perhaps TRBD1 (8 bases). Germline CDR1 is SGHNT and CDR2 is YENEEA. The CDR3 spans 13 residues. V lost 7 bases and J 3 bases, leaving 13 bases between the germline ends. CDR3 loop: CASINRGGYEQYF. CDR3 DNA sequence: TGTGCCAGCATCAACAGGGGGGGCTACGAGCAGTACTTC.